The T cell receptor beta chain under discussion was sequenced for a study of shared clonotypes between healthy human individuals (dated by TCRdb to the early 2020s). Notes on the research overall: Three men and two women, aged 18 to 49 years, made up the cohort. Libraries were prepared and TCR repertoires were sequenced by different laboratories using diverse techniques, in order to increase sequencing depth and limit assay-specific biases. Between about 0.94 and 10 billion PBMCs per donor were obtained by leukapheresis. Per donor, three plates each were used for CD4 naive and CD4 memory, two for CD8 naive, and one for CD8 memory. Blood TCR repertoires of about five healthy adults were deeply sequenced to estimate repertoire size and the extent of clonotype sharing between individuals.

As regards this clone: It lacks a known antigen. Base qualities are missing; no much larger clone stands one base away.

Using the deep immunoSEQ assay, multiplex PCR amplified TCR CDR3 regions from genomic DNA. Extracted genomic DNA from each cell subset was spread evenly across all wells of several immunoSEQ 96-well plates, with each plate serving as a replicate. For sorted subsets, around 200 ng genomic DNA, equal to approximately 30,000 T cell genomes, was loaded into each replicate PCR. Purified libraries were measured with a Qubit 3.0 fluorometer, size-checked on a Bioanalyzer 2100, and measured again with the KAPA Library Quantification kit. Every immunoSEQ 96-well plate was sequenced on a dedicated single-read 150-cycle Illumina NextSeq 550 flow cell. The authors' analysis ran thus. Because the immunoSEQ output included only junctional sequences and no quality scores, the filtering could not be the same as the filtering used for full-length reads. To assign V/J genes and CDR3, sequences were annotated against IMGT germline references using PyIR, a Python wrapper for IgBLAST v1.9. Reads were filtered out if the reads had weak V/J assignments (E-value above 1e-6), no CDR3, stop codons, out-of-frame junctions, or ambiguous translated residues. V3J clonotypes were defined as sequences sharing the same inferred V gene, J gene, and CDR3 amino acid sequence. To compute the percentage overlap between repertoires, the number of shared unique clonotypes was divided by the size of the smaller repertoire. Repertoire richness was assessed with RTK rarefaction, the Chao1 estimator, and Recon v2.1 estimates of unobserved clonotypes. For all TCRbeta clonotypes obtained by the gDNA method from a few donors, generation probabilities were computed with OLGA. The clones in this table, taken by TCRdb from immuneACCESS, are in-frame only. Not every clone is retained; where verified, under half of the shortfall comes from an unresolved V gene, and the cause of the rest is unknown. V, J and clone size are those of that table, while D and trimming were read from the DNA. The sample table holds about 1.1 million clones, of which 60% to 80% were seen once. 0.89% of the sample rests with the top ten.

Healthy HIV-negative adults with no recently reported acute infections or vaccinations were included as donors. Only Caucasian adults living in Nashville, Tennessee, USA were represented among the donors. CD4+ T cells were enriched by magnetic negative selection, after which naive cells were positively selected on CD45RA and the negative fraction was taken as the memory subset. Blood was collected by leukapheresis, and PBMCs were isolated by Ficoll-Histopaque density gradient centrifugation and then cryopreserved in liquid nitrogen vapor phase. Analytical flow cytometry was used to check the purity and quantity of each magnetically sorted T cell population. Each sorted fraction had its genomic DNA isolated and then quantified by UV absorbance on a Nanodrop 2000c. Sequences SGHTA (CDR1) and FQGNSA (CDR2) are obtained from the germline V gene. At the junction V is shortened by 1 base and J by 6 bases, with 12 bases in between. The CDR3 starts with the cysteine, ends with the phenylalanine, and has 14 residues. Only the CDR3 part of the read is kept: 42 bases, read in frame from the first base.

Broader findings and caveats from the paper: Because the study included a small number of donors, the genetic and exposure-history diversity represented was limited. Across a few donors, 4.5% to 6.5% of naive CD4, 3.5% of naive CD8, about 2.3% of memory CD4, and under 0.45% of memory CD8 clonotypes were shared. Only blood was sampled, and tissue TCR repertoires likely differ from those in blood. Naive subsets generally had larger estimated clonotype richness than memory subsets did. Higher generation probabilities were observed for clonotypes shared by all four sorted-subset donors than for non-shared clonotypes. Pairwise subsampling led to the expectation that sequencing depth would affect the degree of clonotype sharing among donors. Rarefaction of sorted-subset datasets indicated incomplete sequencing despite the large sequencing depth.

The receptor was derived from a man aged 18-30 years in good health. Some clones in this sample may be carry-over from other donors' samples. Sequencing was carried out using memory CD4+ T cells from PBMCs. This sample's cell subset or site label indicates: CD45RA-negative fraction. The sequence is built from TRBV7-2 and TRBJ1-1; the D segment cannot be called with confidence. The CDR3 sequence is CASSLDRAYSEAFF. The DNA reads as follows: TGTGCCAGCAGCTTAGACAGAGCTTACTCTGAAGCTTTCTTT.